Given below is one T cell receptor beta chain in context. This entry is derived from a study of cytomegalovirus exposure and HLA in healthy donors. Study as a whole: Per a later analysis, the 666 first-cohort and some 110 validation repertoires shared one platform.

Repertoires were generated with immunoSEQ multiplex PCR, while TCRdb's copy carries only in-frame clones and drops some. The sample carries some 230,000 clones, 75% to 95% recorded once. With 5 bases clipped from V and 0 bases from J, the junction kept 5 bases outside the gene matches. The germline V gene encodes CDR1 SGHNT and CDR2 YYREEE (reference sequence). This CDR3 spans 15 amino acids. The origin of this receptor is a woman aged 18-30 years in good health and CMV-seronegative. The chain carries TRBV5-4 and TRBJ2-1, with 7 bases matching TRBD1. The material sequenced was PBMCs. The CDR3 DNA reads as TGTGCCAGCAGACGTAGGGACAGCTCCTACAATGAGCAGTTCTTC. Protein sequence: CASRRRDSSYNEQFF.